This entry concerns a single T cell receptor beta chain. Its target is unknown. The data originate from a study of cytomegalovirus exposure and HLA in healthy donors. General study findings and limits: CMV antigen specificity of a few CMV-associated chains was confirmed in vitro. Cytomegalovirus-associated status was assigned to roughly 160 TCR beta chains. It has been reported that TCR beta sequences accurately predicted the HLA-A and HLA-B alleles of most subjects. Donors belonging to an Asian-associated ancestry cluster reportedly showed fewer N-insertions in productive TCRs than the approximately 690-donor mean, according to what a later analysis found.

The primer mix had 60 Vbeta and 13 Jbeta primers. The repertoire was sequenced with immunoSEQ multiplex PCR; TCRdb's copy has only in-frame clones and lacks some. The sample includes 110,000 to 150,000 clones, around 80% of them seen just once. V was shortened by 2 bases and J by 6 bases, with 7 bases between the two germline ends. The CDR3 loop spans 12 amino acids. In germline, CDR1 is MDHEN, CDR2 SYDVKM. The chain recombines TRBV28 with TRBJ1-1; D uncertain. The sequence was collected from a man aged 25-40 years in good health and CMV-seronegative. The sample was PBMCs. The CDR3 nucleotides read TGTGCCAGCAGTTTAAAGCGGGCTGAAGCTTTCTTT. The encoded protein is CASSLKRAEAFF.